The rows below give T cell receptor beta chains drawn from one sample of a study of CD8 T cells in ankylosing spondylitis. Via MiXCR, TCRdb re-called the 5' RACE reads, giving one row per CDR3 protein. The sample has approximately 200,000 distinct CDR3 sequences, around 13% seen once; the top ten hold 16%. Material: blood, either unsorted or a sorted T cell fraction (not recorded which). All receptors come from a male donor with ankylosing spondylitis or in good health (not recorded which). The CDR3 runs from the conserved cysteine through the conserved F or W. Each record gives: clone size, J gene, CDR3 length, D gene, V gene, CDR3 protein, CDR3 DNA. D genes are given only for firm matches. Size is stated for part of the rows, as once, few or many counts, or as a class when the clone is expanded.

>few|TRBJ2-1|16|-|TRBV6-1
CASSEAGQWGGFEQFF
TGTGCCAGCAGTGAAGCTGGACAATGGGGGGGCTTTGAGCAGTTCTTC
>-|TRBJ1-2|15|-|TRBV9
CASSPYSGPPGGYTF
TGTGCCAGCAGCCCATACTCGGGCCCGCCCGGTGGCTACACCTTC
>many|TRBJ2-1|16|-|TRBV14
CASSQDSGTGVHEQFF
TGTGCCAGCAGCCAAGATTCGGGGACCGGCGTCCATGAGCAGTTCTTC
>-|TRBJ1-1|16|-|TRBV11-3
CASSLLPAYMNTEDFF
TGTGCCAGCAGCTTACTGCCAGCCTACATGAACACTGAAGATTTCTTT
>-|TRBJ2-5|17|TRBD2|TRBV10-2
CASSDRARLAGEETQYF
TGCGCCAGCAGTGACCGCGCCCGACTAGCGGGGGAAGAGACCCAGTACTTC
>-|TRBJ2-7|14|-|TRBV5-5
CASSLLRGSYEQYF
TGTGCCAGCAGCTTGTTGCGGGGTTCCTACGAGCAGTACTTC
>-|TRBJ1-5|15|-|TRBV2
CASSERQASNQPQHF
TGTGCCAGCAGTGAGCGACAGGCTAGCAATCAGCCCCAGCATTTT
>few|TRBJ2-3|18|TRBD2|TRBV12-3/TRBV12-4
CASSTTSGRVASTDTQYF
TGTGCCAGCAGCACCACTAGCGGGAGGGTTGCTAGCACAGATACGCAGTATTTT
>-|TRBJ2-1|14|TRBD2|TRBV7-9
CASSQREGYNEQFF
TGTGCCAGCAGCCAACGGGAGGGTTACAATGAGCAGTTCTTC
>-|TRBJ2-1|14|-|TRBV27
CASSLGGSNNEQFF
TGTGCCAGCAGTTTAGGGGGGTCGAACAATGAGCAGTTCTTC
>-|TRBJ2-5|16|TRBD2|TRBV4-1
CASSQDPASGKETQYF
TGCGCCAGCAGCCAAGATCCGGCTAGCGGAAAAGAGACCCAGTACTTC
>few|TRBJ2-1|15|TRBD2|TRBV5-1
CASSLEAGVYNEQFF
TGCGCCAGCAGCTTGGAAGCGGGGGTGTACAATGAGCAGTTCTTC
>few|TRBJ2-1|14|-|TRBV25-1
CASSESPGWAEQFF
TGTGCCAGCAGTGAATCCCCAGGGTGGGCTGAGCAGTTCTTC
>few|TRBJ2-7|13|-|TRBV5-1
CASSLPGGVEQYF
TGCGCCAGCAGCTTGCCCGGGGGAGTCGAGCAGTACTTC
>-|TRBJ2-1|17|TRBD2|TRBV24-1
CATSGGPGLADYNEQFF
TGTGCCACCAGTGGGGGCCCGGGACTAGCGGATTACAATGAGCAGTTCTTC
>many|TRBJ2-5|17|TRBD2|TRBV3-1
CASSPGAGVLIAETQYF
TGTGCCAGCAGCCCCGGAGCGGGGGTCTTGATTGCAGAGACCCAGTACTTC
>few|TRBJ2-1|15|-|TRBV27
CASSLGANPYNEQFF
TGTGCCAGCAGTTTAGGTGCGAACCCCTACAATGAGCAGTTCTTC
>-|TRBJ1-5|13|-|TRBV6-5
CASSYGANQPQHF
TGTGCCAGCAGTTACGGGGCCAATCAGCCCCAGCATTTT
>-|TRBJ1-1|12|-|TRBV7-6
CASSLEGVTAFF
TGTGCCAGCAGCTTAGAGGGTGTGACAGCTTTCTTT
>-|TRBJ2-2|15|-|TRBV7-6
CASSLSRESTGELFF
TGTGCCAGCAGCTTATCTCGAGAGAGCACCGGGGAGCTGTTTTTT
>-|TRBJ2-1|15|-|TRBV20-1
CSAIPRDAFYNEQFF
TGCAGTGCTATACCCCGGGACGCATTCTACAATGAGCAGTTCTTC
>-|TRBJ2-5|17|TRBD2|TRBV27
CASSSRVAGGPQETQYF
TGTGCCAGCAGTTCTCGGGTAGCGGGAGGACCCCAAGAGACCCAGTACTTC
>-|TRBJ2-5|14|-|TRBV3-1
CASSPGHPQETQYF
TGTGCCAGCAGCCCGGGACACCCGCAAGAGACCCAGTACTTC
>-|TRBJ1-1|15|-|TRBV4-1
CASSPTRARNTEAFF
TGCGCCAGCAGCCCCACTCGGGCCCGGAACACTGAAGCTTTCTTT
>few|TRBJ2-3|12|-|TRBV12-3/TRBV12-4
CASSLSPDTQYF
TGTGCCAGCAGTTTAAGCCCAGATACGCAGTATTTT
>-|TRBJ2-3|11|TRBD1|TRBV30
CAWRSGGRQYF
TGTGCCTGGCGATCAGGGGGACGTCAGTATTTT
>-|TRBJ2-5|17|TRBD2|TRBV27
CASSSIWSGGDLGTQYF
TGTGCCAGCAGTAGCATATGGAGCGGGGGGGACTTGGGGACCCAGTACTTC
>medium-sized|TRBJ2-5|16|-|TRBV15
CATSRGTASGSETQYF
TGTGCCACCAGCAGAGGAACCGCATCGGGGTCGGAGACCCAGTACTTC
>-|TRBJ2-1|18|TRBD2|TRBV20-1
CSARAVLLAGVSYNEQFF
TGCAGTGCTAGAGCAGTCCTTCTAGCGGGGGTCTCCTACAATGAGCAGTTCTTC
>-|TRBJ2-1|15|-|TRBV14
CASSQDDVRRKAQFF
TGTGCCAGCAGCCAAGATGATGTCCGGAGGAAGGCCCAATTCTTC
>-|TRBJ2-3|19|TRBD2|TRBV5-1
CASSLEPGLAGGSTDTQYF
TGCGCCAGCAGCTTGGAACCGGGACTAGCGGGAGGGAGCACAGATACGCAGTATTTT
>few|TRBJ2-1|15|TRBD1|TRBV6-1
CASEQGPRTYNEQFF
TGTGCCAGCGAACAGGGGCCGCGGACCTACAATGAGCAGTTCTTC
>-|TRBJ2-1|11|-|TRBV12-3/TRBV12-4
CASSLGTRQFF
TGTGCCAGCAGTTTAGGAACCCGGCAGTTCTTC
>many|TRBJ2-1|16|TRBD2|TRBV29-1
CSVEEGVGLADNEQFF
TGCAGCGTTGAAGAGGGGGTAGGGCTAGCGGACAATGAGCAGTTCTTC
>-|TRBJ2-2|14|TRBD2|TRBV10-3
CASLGGDNTGELFF
TGTGCCAGCCTCGGGGGGGACAACACCGGGGAGCTGTTTTTT
>few|TRBJ1-6|15|TRBD1|TRBV7-9
CASSSNPQGSSPLHF
TGTGCCAGCAGCTCCAACCCACAGGGGAGTTCACCCCTCCACTTT
>few|TRBJ2-7|16|TRBD1|TRBV4-1
CASRRKDRPSSYEQYF
TGCGCCAGCAGGAGGAAGGACAGGCCCAGCTCCTACGAGCAGTACTTC
>few|TRBJ2-5|15|-|TRBV27
CASSFGLGLGETQYF
TGTGCCAGCAGTTTCGGCCTAGGGTTGGGGGAGACCCAGTACTTC
>few|TRBJ2-2|14|-|TRBV20-1
CSARGRANTGELFF
TGCAGTGCTAGGGGTAGGGCGAACACCGGGGAGCTGTTTTTT
>-|TRBJ2-5|17|TRBD1|TRBV2
CASSLYAGTGGQETQYF
TGTGCCAGCAGTCTCTATGCCGGGACAGGGGGCCAAGAGACCCAGTACTTC
>-|TRBJ1-1|15|TRBD1|TRBV3-1
CASSHTGTENTEAFF
TGTGCCAGCAGCCATACCGGGACAGAGAACACTGAAGCTTTCTTT
>-|TRBJ2-3|14|-|TRBV6-2/TRBV6-3
CASSWTRTGTTQYF
TGTGCCAGCAGCTGGACAAGAACCGGGACTACGCAGTATTTT